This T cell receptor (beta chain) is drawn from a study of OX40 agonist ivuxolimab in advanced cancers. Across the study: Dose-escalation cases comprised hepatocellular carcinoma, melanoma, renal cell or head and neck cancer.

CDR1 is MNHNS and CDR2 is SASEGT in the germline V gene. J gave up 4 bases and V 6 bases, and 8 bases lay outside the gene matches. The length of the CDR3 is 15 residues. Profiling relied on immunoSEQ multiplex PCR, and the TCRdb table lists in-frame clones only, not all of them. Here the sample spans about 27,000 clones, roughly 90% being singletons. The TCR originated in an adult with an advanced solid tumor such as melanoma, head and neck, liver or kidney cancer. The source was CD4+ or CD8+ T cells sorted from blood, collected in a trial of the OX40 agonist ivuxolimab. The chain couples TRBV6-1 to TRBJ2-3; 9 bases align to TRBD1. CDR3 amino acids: CASRVEQGAADTQYF. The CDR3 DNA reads TGTGCCAGCAGGGTCGAACAGGGGGCTGCAGATACGCAGTATTTT.